Sequencing of this TCR beta chain was carried out in a study of human T cells and chemical hapten exposure. For the study at large: Patients, predominantly female, presented with alopecia areata, totalis or universalis. Study-level results: Expanded TCRs made up significantly more big CDR3 similarity clusters than controls did.

In the library, unique molecular identifiers were attached to individual cDNA molecules. TCRdb ran MiXCR on the RACE reads and lists one entry per CDR3 protein. The data hold some 360,000 distinct CDR3 sequences, with approximately 5.1% observed a single time. The table lists this clonotype with a few counts. The antigen is unknown. The time point: pre-sensitization, week 0. The treatment was: therapeutic diphenylcyclopropenone sensitization with weekly scalp DPC. Before extraction, the whole blood was not fractionated, and total RNA was taken from it. Germline V gene sequence: CDR1 KGHSH, CDR2 LQKENI. The CDR3 runs 16 residues. Trimming cost V 0 bases and J 1 base, with 10 bases left between them.

The genes are TRBV18 and TRBJ2-1; D gene unclear. The receptor was derived from a woman in her forties or fifties with alopecia areata. Some clones in this sample may be carry-over from other donors' samples. Sequenced here: whole blood, sampled in connection with sensitization to the hapten diphenylcyclopropenone (DPC). DNA for the CDR3: TGTGCCAGCTCACCACCCTCCGTGGCATCCTACAATGAGCAGTTCTTC. Its translation is CASSPPSVASYNEQFF.